Listed below are T cell receptor beta chains from one sample, sequenced in a study of cytomegalovirus exposure and HLA in healthy donors. The method was immunoSEQ multiplex PCR; TCRdb's version includes in-frame clones alone and lacks a portion of them. The sample includes approximately 110,000 clones, 9.5% to 15% of them seen just once. Sequencing input: PBMCs. These receptors came from a man in his forties in good health and CMV-seropositive. Both conserved end residues are part of each CDR3. A D gene is named only where the DNA matches it firmly. Clone size is stated in some rows and not others, as once, few, many or a class when expanded.

abundance: few; j_gene: TRBJ1-1; d_gene: NA; v_gene: TRBV30; CDR3nt: TGTGCCTGGGCGGGTACCACTGAAGCTTTCTTT; CDR3aa: CAWAGTTEAFF
abundance: few; j_gene: TRBJ2-5; d_gene: TRBD1; v_gene: TRBV6-4; CDR3nt: TGTGCCAGCAGTGACCTCGACAGGGGGGGTTACCAAGAGACCCAGTACTTC; CDR3aa: CASSDLDRGGYQETQYF
abundance: NA; j_gene: TRBJ2-7; d_gene: TRBD1; v_gene: TRBV19; CDR3nt: TGTGCCAGTAACGCAGACAGGGGGCATCAGAACGAGCAGTACTTC; CDR3aa: CASNADRGHQNEQYF
abundance: NA; j_gene: TRBJ2-6; d_gene: TRBD1; v_gene: TRBV19; CDR3nt: TGTGCCAGTAGTACTGGGACAGGGGGCAGGATCACTGGGGCCAACGTCCTGACTTTC; CDR3aa: CASSTGTGGRITGANVLTF
abundance: NA; j_gene: TRBJ1-2; d_gene: NA; v_gene: TRBV19; CDR3nt: TGTGCCAGTAGCCGGGTCCCTACGGGAGTAGATTATGGCTACACCTTC; CDR3aa: CASSRVPTGVDYGYTF
abundance: NA; j_gene: TRBJ2-1; d_gene: NA; v_gene: TRBV5-1; CDR3nt: TGCGCCAGCAGCCAAACTAGATACAATGAGCAGTTCTTC; CDR3aa: CASSQTRYNEQFF
abundance: NA; j_gene: TRBJ2-7; d_gene: TRBD1; v_gene: TRBV5-1; CDR3nt: TGCGCCAGCAGCTTGTCAGGACAGGGGTCCTACGAGCAGTACTTC; CDR3aa: CASSLSGQGSYEQYF
abundance: few; j_gene: TRBJ1-4; d_gene: NA; v_gene: TRBV6-5; CDR3nt: TGTGCCAGCAGTTACCAGGGAAGTGAAAAACTGTTTTTT; CDR3aa: CASSYQGSEKLFF
abundance: few; j_gene: TRBJ2-1; d_gene: TRBD2; v_gene: TRBV27; CDR3nt: TGTGCCAGCAGTCCGGGACTAGCGGGGTACAATGAGCAGTTCTTC; CDR3aa: CASSPGLAGYNEQFF
abundance: few; j_gene: TRBJ2-7; d_gene: NA; v_gene: TRBV2; CDR3nt: TGTGCCGGAGGGAAGGGCTACGAGCAGTACTTC; CDR3aa: CAGGKGYEQYF
abundance: few; j_gene: TRBJ1-1; d_gene: TRBD1; v_gene: TRBV5-1; CDR3nt: TGCGCCAGCAGCCCCGGACAGGGGTACACTGAAGCTTTCTTT; CDR3aa: CASSPGQGYTEAFF
abundance: NA; j_gene: TRBJ2-3; d_gene: NA; v_gene: TRBV6-5; CDR3nt: TGTGCCAGCAGCCCCGTTGCGGAGAGAGAGCAGTATTTT; CDR3aa: CASSPVAEREQYF
abundance: few; j_gene: TRBJ2-7; d_gene: TRBD1; v_gene: TRBV6-1; CDR3nt: TGTGCCAGCAGAGACAGGGGCCAGGCCTACGAGCAGTACTTC; CDR3aa: CASRDRGQAYEQYF
abundance: NA; j_gene: TRBJ2-7; d_gene: TRBD2; v_gene: TRBV11-2; CDR3nt: TGTGCCAGCAGCTCTACTAGCGGGAAATACGAGCAGTACTTC; CDR3aa: CASSSTSGKYEQYF
abundance: few; j_gene: TRBJ2-3; d_gene: NA; v_gene: TRBV14; CDR3nt: TGTGCCAGCAGCCAAGATTGGTATCGACGCGGGGGCACAGATACGCAGTATTTT; CDR3aa: CASSQDWYRRGGTDTQYF
abundance: NA; j_gene: TRBJ2-7; d_gene: TRBD2; v_gene: TRBV5-4; CDR3nt: TGTGCCAGCAGCTCCGGGACTAGATCCTACGAGCAGTACTTC; CDR3aa: CASSSGTRSYEQYF
abundance: NA; j_gene: TRBJ2-3; d_gene: TRBD1; v_gene: TRBV11-2; CDR3nt: TGTGCCAGCAGCTTAATGGGACAGGGGGGCCCAGATACGCAGTATTTT; CDR3aa: CASSLMGQGGPDTQYF
abundance: few; j_gene: TRBJ2-1; d_gene: TRBD1; v_gene: TRBV5-1; CDR3nt: TGCGCCAGCAGCCCCTCCGGGACAGCATACAATGAGCAGTTCTTC; CDR3aa: CASSPSGTAYNEQFF
abundance: few; j_gene: TRBJ2-1; d_gene: NA; v_gene: TRBV29-1; CDR3nt: TGCAGCGTTGAAGGGACTCGAGGGAATGAGCAGTTCTTC; CDR3aa: CSVEGTRGNEQFF
abundance: NA; j_gene: TRBJ2-7; d_gene: NA; v_gene: TRBV6-6; CDR3nt: TGTGCCAGCAGTCTTGAGGGGGGGTTCAACGAGCAGTACTTC; CDR3aa: CASSLEGGFNEQYF
abundance: NA; j_gene: TRBJ1-4; d_gene: TRBD1; v_gene: TRBV5-1; CDR3nt: TGCGCCAGCAGCGGGACAGGGGGCGGTGAAAAACTGTTTTTT; CDR3aa: CASSGTGGGEKLFF
abundance: NA; j_gene: TRBJ2-1; d_gene: NA; v_gene: TRBV6-5; CDR3nt: TGTGCCAGCAGTTTGCTCGGGTTAGTCTCCTACAATGAGCAGTTCTTC; CDR3aa: CASSLLGLVSYNEQFF
abundance: NA; j_gene: TRBJ1-3; d_gene: TRBD1; v_gene: TRBV5-6; CDR3nt: TGTGCCAGCAGCTTGGGGACAGGAATGGGAAACACCATATATTTT; CDR3aa: CASSLGTGMGNTIYF
abundance: NA; j_gene: TRBJ2-4; d_gene: NA; v_gene: TRBV10-3; CDR3nt: TGTGCCATCAGTGAGTTCAGGGTTGGGGACATTCAGTACTTC; CDR3aa: CAISEFRVGDIQYF
abundance: NA; j_gene: TRBJ2-1; d_gene: TRBD1; v_gene: TRBV7-2; CDR3nt: TGTGCCAGCAGCCAAACAGGGGGCGTTTTGGATGAGCAGTTCTTC; CDR3aa: CASSQTGGVLDEQFF
abundance: NA; j_gene: TRBJ1-4; d_gene: TRBD1; v_gene: TRBV28; CDR3nt: TGTGCCAGCAGGACTCCGGGACAGGGTATCGGAAAACTGTTTTTT; CDR3aa: CASRTPGQGIGKLFF
abundance: NA; j_gene: TRBJ2-1; d_gene: NA; v_gene: TRBV2; CDR3nt: TGTGCCAGCATAGGGGGAAACCGGCGTAATGAGCAGTTCTTC; CDR3aa: CASIGGNRRNEQFF
abundance: few; j_gene: TRBJ2-5; d_gene: NA; v_gene: TRBV12-5; CDR3nt: TGTGCTAGTGGTCCAACCGGACTATCAAGGGGATTTGGGGAGACCCAGTACTTC; CDR3aa: CASGPTGLSRGFGETQYF